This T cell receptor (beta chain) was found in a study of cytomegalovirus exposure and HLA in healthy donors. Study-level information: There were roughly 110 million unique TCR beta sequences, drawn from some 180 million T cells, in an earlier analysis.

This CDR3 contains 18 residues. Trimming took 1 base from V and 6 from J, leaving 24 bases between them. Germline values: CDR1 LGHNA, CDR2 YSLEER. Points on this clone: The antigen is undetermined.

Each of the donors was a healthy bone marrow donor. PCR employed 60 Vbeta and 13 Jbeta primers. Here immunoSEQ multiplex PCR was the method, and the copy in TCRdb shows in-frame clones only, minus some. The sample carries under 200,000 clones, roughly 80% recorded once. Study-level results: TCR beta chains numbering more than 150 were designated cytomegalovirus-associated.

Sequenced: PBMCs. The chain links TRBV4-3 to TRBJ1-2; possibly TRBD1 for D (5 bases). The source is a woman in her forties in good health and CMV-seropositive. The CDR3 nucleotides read TGCGCCAGCAGCCAAGTGGTAAGACAATCCGGGACTTTCCATGGCTACACCTTC. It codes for CASSQVVRQSGTFHGYTF.